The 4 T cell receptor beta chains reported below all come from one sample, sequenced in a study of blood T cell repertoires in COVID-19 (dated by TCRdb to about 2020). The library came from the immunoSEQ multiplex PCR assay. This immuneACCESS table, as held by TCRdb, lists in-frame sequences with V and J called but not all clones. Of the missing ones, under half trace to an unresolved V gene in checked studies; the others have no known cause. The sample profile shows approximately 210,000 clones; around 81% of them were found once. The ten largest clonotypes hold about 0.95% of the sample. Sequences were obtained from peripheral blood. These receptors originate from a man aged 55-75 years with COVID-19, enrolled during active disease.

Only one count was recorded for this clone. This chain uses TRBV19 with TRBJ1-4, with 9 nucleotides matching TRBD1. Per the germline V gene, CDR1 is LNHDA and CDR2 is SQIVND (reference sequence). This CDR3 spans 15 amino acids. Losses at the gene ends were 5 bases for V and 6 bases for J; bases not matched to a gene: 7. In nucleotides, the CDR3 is TGTGCCAGTAGTCCAGGGACAGGGAAAGATGAAAAACTGTTTTTT. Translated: CASSPGTGKDEKLFF.

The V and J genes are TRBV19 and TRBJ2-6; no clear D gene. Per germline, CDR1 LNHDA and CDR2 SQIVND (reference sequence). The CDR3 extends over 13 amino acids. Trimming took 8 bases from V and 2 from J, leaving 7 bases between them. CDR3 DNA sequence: TGTGCCAGTGCTACAGCTGGGGCCAACGTCCTGACTTTC. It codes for CASATAGANVLTF.

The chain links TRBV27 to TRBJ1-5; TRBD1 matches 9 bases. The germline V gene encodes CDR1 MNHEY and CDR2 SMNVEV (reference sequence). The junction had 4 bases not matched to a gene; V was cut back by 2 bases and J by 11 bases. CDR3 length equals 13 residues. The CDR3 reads CASSLTGGAAQHF. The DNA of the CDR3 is TGTGCCAGCAGTTTAACAGGGGGCGCAGCCCAGCATTTT.

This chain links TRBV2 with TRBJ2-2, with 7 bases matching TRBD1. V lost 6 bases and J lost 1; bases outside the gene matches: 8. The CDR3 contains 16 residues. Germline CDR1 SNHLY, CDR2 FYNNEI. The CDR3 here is CASRAPRGKNTGELFF. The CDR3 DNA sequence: TGTGCCAGCAGAGCCCCCAGGGGGAAGAACACCGGGGAGCTGTTTTTT.